This TCR beta chain stems from a study of blood T cell repertoires in COVID-19. Turning to the study itself: There were acute and convalescent COVID-19 samples, and they came from the United States, Italy and Spain. T cells, B-cell-depleted T cells, or PBMCs supplied cDNA or gDNA.

V shed 4 bases and J 8 bases; nucleotides not matched to a gene: 13. CDR3 length: 15 amino acids. Germline loops: CDR1 LGHNT, CDR2 FRNRAP. Source study methods: Scientists estimated how many nucleated cells there were by amplifying reference gene primers. Data came from immunoSEQ multiplex PCR; TCRdb stores just in-frame clones and leaves some out. V, J and clone size are taken as reported in that table, and D and trimming were inferred from the DNA itself. There are around 140,000 clones in the sample; 80% to 90% occur only once, and approximately 2.5% lies in the top ten. The chain is built from TRBV12-5 and TRBJ1-2; 7 bases are shared with TRBD1. This receptor was taken from a human donor with acute or convalescent COVID-19. The donor label of this sample is uncertain. Material for sequencing was peripheral blood. For the CDR3, the DNA is TGTGCTAGTGGTTCGATGACAGGGATGGTTTCGGGCTACACCTTC. Protein product: CASGSMTGMVSGYTF.